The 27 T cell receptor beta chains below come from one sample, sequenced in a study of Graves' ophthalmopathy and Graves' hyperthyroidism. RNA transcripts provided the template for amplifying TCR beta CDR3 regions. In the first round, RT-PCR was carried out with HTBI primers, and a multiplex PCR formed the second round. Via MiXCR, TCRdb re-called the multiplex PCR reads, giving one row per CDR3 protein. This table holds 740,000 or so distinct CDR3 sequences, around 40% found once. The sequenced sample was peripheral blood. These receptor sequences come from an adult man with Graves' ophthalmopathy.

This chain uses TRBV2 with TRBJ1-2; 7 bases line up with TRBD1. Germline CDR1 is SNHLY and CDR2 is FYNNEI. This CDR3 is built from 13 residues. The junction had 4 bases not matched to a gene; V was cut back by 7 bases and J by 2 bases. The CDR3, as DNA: TGTGCCAGCACCGTGACAGGGAACTATGGCTACACCTTC. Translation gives CASTVTGNYGYTF. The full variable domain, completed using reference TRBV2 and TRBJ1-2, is EPEVTQTPSHQVTQMGQEVILRCVPISNHLYFYWYRQILGQKVEFLVSFYNNEISEKSEIFDDQFSVERPDGSNFTLKIRSTKLEDSAMYFCASTVTGNYGYTFGSGTRLTVV.

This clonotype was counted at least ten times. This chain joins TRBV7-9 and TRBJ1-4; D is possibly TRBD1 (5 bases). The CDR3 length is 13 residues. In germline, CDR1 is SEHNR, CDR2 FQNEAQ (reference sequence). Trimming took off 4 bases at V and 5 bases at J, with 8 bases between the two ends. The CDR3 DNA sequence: TGTGCCAGCAGCTGGGAGGGGAATGAAAAACTGTTTTTT. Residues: CASSWEGNEKLFF.

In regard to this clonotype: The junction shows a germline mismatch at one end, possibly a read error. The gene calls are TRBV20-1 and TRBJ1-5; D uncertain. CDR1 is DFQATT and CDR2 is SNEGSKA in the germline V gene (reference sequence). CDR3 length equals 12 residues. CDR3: CSARNSNQPRHF. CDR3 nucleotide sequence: TGCAGTGCTAGGAATAGCAATCAGCCCCGGCATTTT.

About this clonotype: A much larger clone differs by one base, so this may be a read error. CDR3 sequence reads: CVSSLGLGQGEQYF. DNA for the CDR3: TGTGTCAGCAGCTTAGGCCTAGGGCAAGGCGAGCAGTACTTC. The chain carries TRBV13 and TRBJ2-7, with D hard to call. CDR3 size: 14 residues. CDR1 is PRHDT and CDR2 is FYEKMQ in the germline V gene (reference sequence).

As DNA, the CDR3 is TGTGCCAGCAGTTACTCGAGAGGGAACTATGGCTACACCTTC. Amino acid sequence: CASSYSRGNYGYTF. The V and J genes are TRBV6-5 and TRBJ1-2; D gene uncertain. This CDR3 comprises 14 residues. The V end was cut by 0 bases, the J end by 2 bases, with 7 bases between. Germline loops: CDR1 MNHEY, CDR2 SVGAGI.

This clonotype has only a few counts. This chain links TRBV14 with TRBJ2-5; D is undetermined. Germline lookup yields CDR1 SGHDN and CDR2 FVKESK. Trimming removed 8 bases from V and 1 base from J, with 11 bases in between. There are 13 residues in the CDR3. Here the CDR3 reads CASSPLPQETQYF. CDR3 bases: TGTGCCAGCTCCCCCCTGCCCCAAGAGACCCAGTACTTC.

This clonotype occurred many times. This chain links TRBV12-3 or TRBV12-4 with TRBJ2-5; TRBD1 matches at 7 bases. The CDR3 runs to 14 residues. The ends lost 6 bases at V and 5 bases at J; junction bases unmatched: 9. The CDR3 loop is CASSNGEGGETQYF. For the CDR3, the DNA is TGTGCCAGCAGCAACGGTGAAGGGGGCGAGACCCAGTACTTC.

The CDR3 loop reads CACRDGGSSTGELFF. CDR3 coding DNA: TGTGCCTGCCGGGACGGAGGTTCCAGCACCGGGGAGCTGTTTTTT. The chain joins TRBV7-9 to TRBJ2-2, with D perhaps being TRBD1 or TRBD2 (5 bases each). The CDR3 extends over 15 amino acids. Germline V CDR1 and CDR2: SEHNR, FQNEAQ (reference sequence). Trimming cost V 11 bases and J 4 bases, with 20 bases left between them.

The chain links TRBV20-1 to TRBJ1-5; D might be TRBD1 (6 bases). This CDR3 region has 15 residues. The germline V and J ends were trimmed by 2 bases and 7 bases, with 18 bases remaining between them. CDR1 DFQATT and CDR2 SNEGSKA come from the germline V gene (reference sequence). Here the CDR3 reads CSARNMRGAGQPQHF. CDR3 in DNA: TGCAGTGCTAGAAATATGCGGGGGGCAGGACAGCCCCAGCATTTT.

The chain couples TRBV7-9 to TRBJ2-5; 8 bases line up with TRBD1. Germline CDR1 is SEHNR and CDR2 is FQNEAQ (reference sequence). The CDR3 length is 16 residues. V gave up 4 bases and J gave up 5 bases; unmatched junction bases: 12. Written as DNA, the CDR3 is TGTGCCAGCAGCTCCGGACAGGGAAAGATGTGGGAGACCCAGTACTTC. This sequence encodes CASSSGQGKMWETQYF. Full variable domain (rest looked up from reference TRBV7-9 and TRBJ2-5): DTGVSQNPRHKITKRGQNVTFRCDPISEHNRLYWYRQTLGQGPEFLTYFQNEAQLEKSRLLSDRFSAERPKGSFSTLEIQRTEQGDSAMYLCASSSGQGKMWETQYFGPGTRLLVL.

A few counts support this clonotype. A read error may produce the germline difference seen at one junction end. In nucleotides, the CDR3 is TGTGCCAGCAGTCCCTATTCGGGGGAAAGCGTCTATGGCTACACCTTC. This translates into CASSPYSGESVYGYTF. The gene calls are TRBV10-3 and TRBJ1-2; D might be TRBD1 (5 bases). CDR1 is ENHRY, CDR2 SYGVKD, per germline. The CDR3 is made up of 16 amino acids.

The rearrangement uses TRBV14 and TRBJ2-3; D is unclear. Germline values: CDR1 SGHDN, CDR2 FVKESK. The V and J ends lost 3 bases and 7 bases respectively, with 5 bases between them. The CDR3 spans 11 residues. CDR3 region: CASSHHHTQYF. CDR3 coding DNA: TGTGCCAGCAGCCATCATCATACGCAGTATTTT.

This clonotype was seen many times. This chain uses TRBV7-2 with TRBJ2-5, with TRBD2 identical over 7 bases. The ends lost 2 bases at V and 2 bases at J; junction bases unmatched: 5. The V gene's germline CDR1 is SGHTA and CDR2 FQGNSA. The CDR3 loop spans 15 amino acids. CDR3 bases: TGTGCCAGCAGCTTACTTTTGGGACTACAAGAGACCCAGTACTTC. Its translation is CASSLLLGLQETQYF.

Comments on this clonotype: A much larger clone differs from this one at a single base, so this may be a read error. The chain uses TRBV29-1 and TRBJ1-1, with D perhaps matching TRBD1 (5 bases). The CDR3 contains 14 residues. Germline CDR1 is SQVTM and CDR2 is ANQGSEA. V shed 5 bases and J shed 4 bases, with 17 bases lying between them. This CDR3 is CSVLYRSRVTEAFF. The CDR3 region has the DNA TGCAGCGTTCTATACCGGTCCAGGGTCACTGAAGCTTTCTTT.

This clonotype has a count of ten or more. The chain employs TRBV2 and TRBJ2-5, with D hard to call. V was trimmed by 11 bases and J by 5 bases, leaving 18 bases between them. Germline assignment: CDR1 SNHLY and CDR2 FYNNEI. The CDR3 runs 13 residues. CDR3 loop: CAGNIRVGETQYF. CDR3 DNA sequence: TGTGCCGGCAATATTAGGGTTGGGGAGACCCAGTACTTC. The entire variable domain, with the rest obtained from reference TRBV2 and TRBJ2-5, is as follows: EPEVTQTPSHQVTQMGQEVILRCVPISNHLYFYWYRQILGQKVEFLVSFYNNEISEKSEIFDDQFSVERPDGSNFTLKIRSTKLEDSAMYFCAGNIRVGETQYFGPGTRLLVL.

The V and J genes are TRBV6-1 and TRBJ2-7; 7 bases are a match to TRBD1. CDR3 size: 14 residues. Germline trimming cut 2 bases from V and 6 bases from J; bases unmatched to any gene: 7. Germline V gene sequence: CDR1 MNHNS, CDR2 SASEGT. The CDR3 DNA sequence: TGTGCCAGCAGTGAAAGCAGGGGGTTCGGCGAGCAGTACTTC. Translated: CASSESRGFGEQYF.

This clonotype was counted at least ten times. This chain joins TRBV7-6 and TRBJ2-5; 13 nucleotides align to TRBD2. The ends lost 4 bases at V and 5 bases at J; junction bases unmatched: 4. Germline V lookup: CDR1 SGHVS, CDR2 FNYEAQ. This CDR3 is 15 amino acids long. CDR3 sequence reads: CASSSTSGRTETQYF. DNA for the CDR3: TGTGCCAGCAGCTCGACTAGCGGGAGGACCGAGACCCAGTACTTC.

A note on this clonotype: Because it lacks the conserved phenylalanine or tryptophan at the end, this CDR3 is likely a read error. The CDR3 nucleotides are TGTGCCAGCAGTTACGGTACCGAGCAGTACCTC. Protein product: CASSYGTEQYL. The V call is TRBV6-6, the J call TRBJ2-7, with D unresolved. The CDR3 consists of 11 residues. The V gene's germline CDR1 is MNHNY and CDR2 SVGAGI (reference sequence). V dropped 2 bases and J dropped 6 bases, with 5 bases sitting between them.

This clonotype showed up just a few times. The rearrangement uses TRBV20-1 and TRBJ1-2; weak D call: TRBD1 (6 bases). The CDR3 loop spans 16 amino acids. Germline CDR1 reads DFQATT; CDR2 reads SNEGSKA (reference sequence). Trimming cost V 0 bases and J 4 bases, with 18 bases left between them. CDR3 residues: CSARDLRAGAFYGYTF. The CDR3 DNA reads TGCAGTGCTAGAGATCTCAGGGCAGGGGCCTTCTATGGCTACACCTTC.

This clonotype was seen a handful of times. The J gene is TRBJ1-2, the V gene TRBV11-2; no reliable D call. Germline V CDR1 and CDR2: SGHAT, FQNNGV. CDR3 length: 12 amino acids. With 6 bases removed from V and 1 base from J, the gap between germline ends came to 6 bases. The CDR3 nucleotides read TGTGCCAGCAGGGGAATTAACTATGGCTACACCTTC. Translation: CASRGINYGYTF.

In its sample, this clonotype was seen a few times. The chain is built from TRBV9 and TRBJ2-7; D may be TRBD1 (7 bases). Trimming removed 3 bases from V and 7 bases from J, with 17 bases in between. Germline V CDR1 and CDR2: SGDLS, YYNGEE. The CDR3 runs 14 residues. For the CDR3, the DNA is TGTGCCAGCAGCGAGGGACAGTGGAGGGGAGAGCAGTACTTC. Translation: CASSEGQWRGEQYF.

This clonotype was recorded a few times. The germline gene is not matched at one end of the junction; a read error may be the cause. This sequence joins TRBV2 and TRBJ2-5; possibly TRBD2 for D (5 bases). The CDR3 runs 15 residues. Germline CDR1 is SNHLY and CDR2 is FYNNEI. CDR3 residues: CATSETKYSVQTQYF. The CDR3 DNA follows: TGTGCCACCAGTGAAACAAAATATAGCGTTCAGACCCAGTACTTC.

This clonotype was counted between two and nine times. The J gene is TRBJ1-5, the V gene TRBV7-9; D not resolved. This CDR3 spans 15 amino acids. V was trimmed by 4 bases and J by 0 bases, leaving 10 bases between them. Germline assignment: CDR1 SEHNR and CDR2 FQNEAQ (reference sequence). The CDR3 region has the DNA TGTGCCAGCAGCTCCGGACTCAATAGCAATCAGCCCCAGCATTTT. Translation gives CASSSGLNSNQPQHF.

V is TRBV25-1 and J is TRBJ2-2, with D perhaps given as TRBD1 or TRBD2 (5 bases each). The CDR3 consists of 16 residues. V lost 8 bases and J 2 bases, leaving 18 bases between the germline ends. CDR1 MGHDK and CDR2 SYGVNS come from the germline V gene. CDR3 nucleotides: TGTGCCAGCCGAGATTGGGACGGACGCAACACCGGGGAGCTGTTTTTT. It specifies CASRDWDGRNTGELFF. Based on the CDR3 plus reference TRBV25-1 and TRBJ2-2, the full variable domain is EADIYQTPRYLVIGTGKKITLECSQTMGHDKMYWYQQDPGMELHLIHYSYGVNSTEKGDLSSESTVSRIRTEHFPLTLESARPSHTSQYLCASRDWDGRNTGELFFGEGSRLTVL.

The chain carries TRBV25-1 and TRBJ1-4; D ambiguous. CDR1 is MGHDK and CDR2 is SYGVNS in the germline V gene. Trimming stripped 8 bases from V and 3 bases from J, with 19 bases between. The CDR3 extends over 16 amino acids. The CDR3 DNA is TGTGCCAGCTCATCGGCCGTAGGGAAGCCTAATGAAAAACTGTTTTTT. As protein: CASSSAVGKPNEKLFF.

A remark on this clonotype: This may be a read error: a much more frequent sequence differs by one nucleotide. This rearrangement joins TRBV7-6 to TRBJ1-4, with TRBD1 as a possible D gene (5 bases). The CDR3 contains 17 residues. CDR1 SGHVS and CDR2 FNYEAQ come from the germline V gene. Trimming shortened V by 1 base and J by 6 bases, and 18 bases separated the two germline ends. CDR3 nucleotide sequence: TGTGCCAGCAGCTTAGGCAACTCGGGACGGCCTGATGAAAAACTGTTTTTT. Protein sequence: CASSLGNSGRPDEKLFF.

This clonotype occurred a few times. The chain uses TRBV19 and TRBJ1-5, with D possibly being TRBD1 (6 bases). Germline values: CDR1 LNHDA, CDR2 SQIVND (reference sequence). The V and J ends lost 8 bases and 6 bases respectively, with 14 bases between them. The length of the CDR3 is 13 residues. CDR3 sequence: CASSGEAIQPQHF. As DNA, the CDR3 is TGTGCCAGTTCAGGGGAGGCGATTCAGCCCCAGCATTTT.